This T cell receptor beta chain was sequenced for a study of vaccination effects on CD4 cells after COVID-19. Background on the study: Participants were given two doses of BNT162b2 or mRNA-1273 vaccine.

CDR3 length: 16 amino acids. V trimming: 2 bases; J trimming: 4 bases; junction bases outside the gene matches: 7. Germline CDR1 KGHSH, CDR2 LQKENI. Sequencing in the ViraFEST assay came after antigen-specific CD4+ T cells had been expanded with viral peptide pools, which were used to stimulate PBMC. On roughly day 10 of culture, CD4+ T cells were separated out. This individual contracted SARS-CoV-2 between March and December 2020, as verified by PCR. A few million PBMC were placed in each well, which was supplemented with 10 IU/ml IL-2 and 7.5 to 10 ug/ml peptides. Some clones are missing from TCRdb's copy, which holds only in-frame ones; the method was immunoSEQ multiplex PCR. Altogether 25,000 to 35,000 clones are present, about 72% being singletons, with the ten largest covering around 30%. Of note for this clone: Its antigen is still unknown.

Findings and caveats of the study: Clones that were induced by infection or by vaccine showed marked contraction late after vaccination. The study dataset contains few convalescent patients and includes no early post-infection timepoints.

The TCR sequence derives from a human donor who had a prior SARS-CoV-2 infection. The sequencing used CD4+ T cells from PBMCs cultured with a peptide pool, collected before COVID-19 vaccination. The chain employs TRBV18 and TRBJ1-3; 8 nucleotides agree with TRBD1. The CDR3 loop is CASSPSGTGAGNTIYF. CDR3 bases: TGTGCCAGCTCACCATCCGGGACAGGAGCCGGAAACACCATATATTTT.